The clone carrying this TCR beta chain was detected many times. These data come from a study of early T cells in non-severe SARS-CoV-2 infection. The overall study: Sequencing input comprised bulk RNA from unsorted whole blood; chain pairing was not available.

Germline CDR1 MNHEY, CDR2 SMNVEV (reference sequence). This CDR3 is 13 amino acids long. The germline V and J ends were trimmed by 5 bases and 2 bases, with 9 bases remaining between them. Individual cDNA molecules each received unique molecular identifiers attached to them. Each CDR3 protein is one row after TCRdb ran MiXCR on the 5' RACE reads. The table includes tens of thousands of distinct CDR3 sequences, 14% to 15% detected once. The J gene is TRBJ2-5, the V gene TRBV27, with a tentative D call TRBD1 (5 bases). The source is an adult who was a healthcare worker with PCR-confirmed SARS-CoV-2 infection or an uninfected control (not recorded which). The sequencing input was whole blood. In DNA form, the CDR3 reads TGTGCCAGCAGTCGGGCAGGGCAAGAGACCCAGTACTTC. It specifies CASSRAGQETQYF.